The entry below gives a single T cell receptor (beta chain) sequence along with its context. The sample belongs to a study of regulatory and conventional T cells in RAG deficiency. The sorted conventional CD4+ T cells were CD25-low and CD127-high, with genomic DNA sequenced. This CDR3 contains 17 residues. Germline CDR1 and CDR2: SGHTA and FQGNSA. V lost 5 bases, J lost 3 bases, and 23 bases lay in between. Sequenced by immunoSEQ multiplex PCR; TCRdb stores in-frame clones only, minus some. The sample lists 25,000 to 35,000 clones, more than 90% occurring once. These same records also appear under a second study, on regulatory T cells. According to that study: Amplification used 52 TRBV primers and 13 TRBJ primers.

This receptor was identified in a human donor in good health. J is TRBJ2-7 and V is TRBV7-2; TRBD2 is a possible D gene (6 bases). Sequenced input: CD25- CD4+ T cells sorted from blood. The CDR3 spells CASSPTPRAGLRYEQYF. As DNA, the CDR3 is TGTGCCAGCAGCCCAACCCCCAGGGCGGGACTCCGCTACGAGCAGTACTTC.